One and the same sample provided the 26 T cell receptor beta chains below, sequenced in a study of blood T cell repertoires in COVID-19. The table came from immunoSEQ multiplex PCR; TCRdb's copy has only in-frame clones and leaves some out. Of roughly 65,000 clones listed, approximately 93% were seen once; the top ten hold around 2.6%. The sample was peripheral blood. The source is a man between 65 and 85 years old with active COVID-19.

The CDR3 DNA follows: TGTGCCAGCAGCCGAGGACAGGGGGCGCAATATGGCTACACCTTC. Amino acid sequence: CASSRGQGAQYGYTF. The chain links TRBV3-1 (or the pseudogene TRBV3-2) to TRBJ1-2; 11 nucleotides match TRBD1. V lost 4 bases, J lost 5 bases, and 6 bases stayed unmatched. The CDR3 loop spans 15 amino acids. In germline, CDR1 is LGHDT, CDR2 YNNKEL (reference sequence).

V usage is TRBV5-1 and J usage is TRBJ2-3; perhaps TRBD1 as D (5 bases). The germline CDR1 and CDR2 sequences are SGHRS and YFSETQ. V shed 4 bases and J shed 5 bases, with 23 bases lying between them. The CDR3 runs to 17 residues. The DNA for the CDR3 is TGCGCCAGCAGCCGCATAAACACCCTTTCAAGGGGAGATACGCAGTATTTT. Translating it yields CASSRINTLSRGDTQYF.

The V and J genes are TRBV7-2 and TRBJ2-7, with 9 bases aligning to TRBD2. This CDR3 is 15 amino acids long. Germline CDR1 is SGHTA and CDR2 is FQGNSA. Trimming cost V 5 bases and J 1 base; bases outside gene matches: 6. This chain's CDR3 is CASSPPSGGSYEQYF. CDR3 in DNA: TGTGCCAGCAGCCCCCCCAGCGGGGGGTCCTACGAGCAGTACTTC.

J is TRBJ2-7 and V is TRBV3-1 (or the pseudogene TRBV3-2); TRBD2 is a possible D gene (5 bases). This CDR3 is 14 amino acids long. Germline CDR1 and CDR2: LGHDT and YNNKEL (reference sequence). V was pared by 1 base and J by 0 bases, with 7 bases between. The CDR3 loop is CASSQVRASYEQYF. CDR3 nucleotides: TGTGCCAGCAGCCAAGTGAGGGCCTCCTACGAGCAGTACTTC.

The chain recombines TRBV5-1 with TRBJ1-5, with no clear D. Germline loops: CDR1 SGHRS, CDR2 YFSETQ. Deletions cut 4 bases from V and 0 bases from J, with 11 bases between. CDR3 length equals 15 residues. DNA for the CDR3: TGCGCCAGCAGCCTCTCCGGGGTTAGCAATCAGCCCCAGCATTTT. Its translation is CASSLSGVSNQPQHF.

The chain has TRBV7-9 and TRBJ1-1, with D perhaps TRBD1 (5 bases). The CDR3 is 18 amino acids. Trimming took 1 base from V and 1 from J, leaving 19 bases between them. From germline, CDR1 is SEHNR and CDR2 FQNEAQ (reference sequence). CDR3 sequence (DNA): TGTGCCAGCAGCTTAGTGGGGCGTGGGCCAGGCGGGAACACTGAAGCTTTCTTT. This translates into CASSLVGRGPGGNTEAFF.

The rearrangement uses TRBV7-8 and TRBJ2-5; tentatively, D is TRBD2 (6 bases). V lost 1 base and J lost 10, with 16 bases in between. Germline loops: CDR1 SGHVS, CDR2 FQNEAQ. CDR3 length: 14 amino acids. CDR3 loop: CASSLGRIPGGQYF. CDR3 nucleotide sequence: TGTGCCAGCAGCTTAGGCCGGATCCCCGGGGGCCAGTACTTC.

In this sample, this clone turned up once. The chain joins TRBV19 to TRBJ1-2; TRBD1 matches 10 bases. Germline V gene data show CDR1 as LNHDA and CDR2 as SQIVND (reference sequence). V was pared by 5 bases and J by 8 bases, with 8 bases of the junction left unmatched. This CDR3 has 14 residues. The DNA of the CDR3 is TGTGCCAGTAGTCCCCGGGACAGGGGCCGGGGCTACACCTTC. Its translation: CASSPRDRGRGYTF. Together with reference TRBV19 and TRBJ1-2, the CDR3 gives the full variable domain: DGGITQSPKYLFRKEGQNVTLSCEQNLNHDAMYWYRQDPGQGLRLIYYSQIVNDFQKGDIAEGYSVSREKKESFPLTVTSAQKNPTAFYLCASSPRDRGRGYTFGSGTRLTVV.

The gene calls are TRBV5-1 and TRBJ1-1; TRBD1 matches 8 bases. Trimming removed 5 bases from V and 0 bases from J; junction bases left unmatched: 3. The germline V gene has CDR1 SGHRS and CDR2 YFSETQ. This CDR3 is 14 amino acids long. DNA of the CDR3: TGCGCCAGCAGGTTGACAGGGGTGAACACTGAAGCTTTCTTT. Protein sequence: CASRLTGVNTEAFF.

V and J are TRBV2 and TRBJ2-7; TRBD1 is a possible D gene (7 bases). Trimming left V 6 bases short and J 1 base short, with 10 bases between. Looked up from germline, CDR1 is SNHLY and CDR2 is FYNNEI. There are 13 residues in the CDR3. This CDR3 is CASREGASYEQYF. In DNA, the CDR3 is TGTGCCAGCAGGGAGGGGGCATCCTACGAGCAGTACTTC.

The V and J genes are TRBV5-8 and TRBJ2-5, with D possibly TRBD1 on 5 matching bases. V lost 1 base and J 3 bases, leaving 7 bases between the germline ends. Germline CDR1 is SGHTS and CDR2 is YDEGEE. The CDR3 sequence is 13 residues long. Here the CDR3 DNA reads TGTGCCAGCAGCTTGAGGGGTGAAGAGACCCAGTACTTC. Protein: CASSLRGEETQYF.

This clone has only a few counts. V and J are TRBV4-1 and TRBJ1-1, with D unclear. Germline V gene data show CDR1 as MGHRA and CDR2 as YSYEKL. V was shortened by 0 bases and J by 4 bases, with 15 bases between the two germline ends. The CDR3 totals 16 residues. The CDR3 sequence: CASSQDGQIIGTEAFF. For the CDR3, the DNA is TGCGCCAGCAGCCAAGATGGGCAAATAATCGGCACTGAAGCTTTCTTT.

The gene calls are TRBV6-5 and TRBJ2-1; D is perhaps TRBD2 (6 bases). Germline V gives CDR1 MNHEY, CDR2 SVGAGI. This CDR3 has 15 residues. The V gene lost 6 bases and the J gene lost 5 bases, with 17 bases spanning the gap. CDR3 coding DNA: TGTGCCAGCAGCGACCTTTTGGGGGGAAACAATGAGCAGTTCTTC. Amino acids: CASSDLLGGNNEQFF.

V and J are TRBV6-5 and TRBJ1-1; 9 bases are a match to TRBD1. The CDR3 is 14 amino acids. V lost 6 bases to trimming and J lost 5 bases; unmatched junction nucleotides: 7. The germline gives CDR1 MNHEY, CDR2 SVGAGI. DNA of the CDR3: TGTGCCAGCAGACCACAGGGGGCGCGGACTGAAGCTTTCTTT. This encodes CASRPQGARTEAFF.

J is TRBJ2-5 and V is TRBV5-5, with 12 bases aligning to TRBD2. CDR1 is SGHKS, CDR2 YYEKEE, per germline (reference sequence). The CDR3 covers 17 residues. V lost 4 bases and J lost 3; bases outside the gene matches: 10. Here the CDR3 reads CASSRRLAGAKEETQYF. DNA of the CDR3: TGTGCCAGCAGCCGCCGACTAGCGGGGGCAAAAGAAGAGACCCAGTACTTC. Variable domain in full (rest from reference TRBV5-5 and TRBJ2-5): DAGVTQSPTHLIKTRGQQVTLRCSPISGHKSVSWYQQVLGQGPQFIFQYYEKEERGRGNFPDRFSARQFPNYSSELNVNALLLGDSALYLCASSRRLAGAKEETQYFGPGTRLLVL.

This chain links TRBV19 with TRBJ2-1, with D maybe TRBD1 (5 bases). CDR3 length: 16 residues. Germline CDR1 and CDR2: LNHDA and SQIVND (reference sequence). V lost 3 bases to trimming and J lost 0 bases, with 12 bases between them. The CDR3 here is CASSIGHLSSYNEQFF. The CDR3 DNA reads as TGTGCCAGTAGTATTGGACACCTCAGCTCCTACAATGAGCAGTTCTTC.

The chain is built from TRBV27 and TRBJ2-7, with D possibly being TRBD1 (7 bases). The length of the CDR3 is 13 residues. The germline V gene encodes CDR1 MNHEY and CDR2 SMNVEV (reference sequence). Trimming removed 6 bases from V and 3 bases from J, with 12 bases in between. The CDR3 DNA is TGTGCCAGCAGCAGGGGGGTAGACTACGAGCAGTACGTC. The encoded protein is CASSRGVDYEQYV.

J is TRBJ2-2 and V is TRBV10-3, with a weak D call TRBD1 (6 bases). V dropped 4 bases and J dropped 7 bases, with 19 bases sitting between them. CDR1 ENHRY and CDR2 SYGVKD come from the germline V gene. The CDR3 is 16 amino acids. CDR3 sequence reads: CAISGNRVLQIGELFF. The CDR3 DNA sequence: TGTGCCATCAGTGGTAACAGGGTCTTGCAAATCGGGGAGCTGTTTTTT.

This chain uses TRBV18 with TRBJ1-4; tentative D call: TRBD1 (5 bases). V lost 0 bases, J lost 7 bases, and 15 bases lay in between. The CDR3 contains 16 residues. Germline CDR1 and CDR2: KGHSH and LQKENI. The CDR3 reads CASSPPNAKGAEKLFF. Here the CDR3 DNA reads TGTGCCAGCTCACCACCAAACGCCAAAGGGGCTGAAAAACTGTTTTTT.

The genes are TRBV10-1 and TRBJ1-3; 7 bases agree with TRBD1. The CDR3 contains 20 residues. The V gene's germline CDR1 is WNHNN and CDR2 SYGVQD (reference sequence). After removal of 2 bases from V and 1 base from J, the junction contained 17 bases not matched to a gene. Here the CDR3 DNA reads TGCGCCAGCAGTGAGGAACATGAGGAGACAGGGCGTCCATCTGGAAACACCATATATTTT. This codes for CASSEEHEETGRPSGNTIYF.

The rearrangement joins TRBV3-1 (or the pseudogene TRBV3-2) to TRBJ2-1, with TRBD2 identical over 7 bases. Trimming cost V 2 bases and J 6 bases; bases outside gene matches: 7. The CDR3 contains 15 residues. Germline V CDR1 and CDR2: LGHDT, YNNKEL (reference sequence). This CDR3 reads CASSQPVGLVNEQFF. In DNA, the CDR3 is TGTGCCAGCAGCCAACCGGTAGGACTAGTCAATGAGCAGTTCTTC.

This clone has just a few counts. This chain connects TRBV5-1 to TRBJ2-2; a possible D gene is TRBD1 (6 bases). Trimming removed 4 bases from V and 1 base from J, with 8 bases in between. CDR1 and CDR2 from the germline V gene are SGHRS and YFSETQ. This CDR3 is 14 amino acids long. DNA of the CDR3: TGCGCCAGCAGCCCGGGACAGAACACCGGGGAGCTGTTTTTT. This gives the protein CASSPGQNTGELFF.

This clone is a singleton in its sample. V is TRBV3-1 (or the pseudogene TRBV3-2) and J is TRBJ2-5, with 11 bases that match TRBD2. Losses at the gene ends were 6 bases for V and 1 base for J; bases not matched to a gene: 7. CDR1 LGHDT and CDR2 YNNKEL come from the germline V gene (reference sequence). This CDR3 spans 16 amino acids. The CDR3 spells CASSPTSGGPQETQYF. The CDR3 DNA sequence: TGTGCCAGCAGTCCTACTAGCGGGGGCCCCCAAGAGACCCAGTACTTC.

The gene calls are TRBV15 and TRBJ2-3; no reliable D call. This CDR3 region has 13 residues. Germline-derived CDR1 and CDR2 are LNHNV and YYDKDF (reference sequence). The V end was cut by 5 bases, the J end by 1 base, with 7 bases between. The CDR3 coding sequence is TGTGCCACCAGCGTACGGGGCACAGATACGCAGTATTTT. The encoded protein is CATSVRGTDTQYF.

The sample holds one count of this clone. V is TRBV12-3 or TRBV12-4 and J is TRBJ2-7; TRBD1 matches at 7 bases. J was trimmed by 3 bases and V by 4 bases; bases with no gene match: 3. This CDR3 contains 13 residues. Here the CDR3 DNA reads TGTGCCAGCAGTTACAGGGGCTACTACGAGCAGTACTTC. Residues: CASSYRGYYEQYF.

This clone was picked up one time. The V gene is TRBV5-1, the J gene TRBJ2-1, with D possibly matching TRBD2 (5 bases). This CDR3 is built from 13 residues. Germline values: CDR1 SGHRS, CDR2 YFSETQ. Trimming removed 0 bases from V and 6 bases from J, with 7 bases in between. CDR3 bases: TGCGCCAGCAGCTTGGCCCTAGCCAATGAGCAGTTCTTC. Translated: CASSLALANEQFF.